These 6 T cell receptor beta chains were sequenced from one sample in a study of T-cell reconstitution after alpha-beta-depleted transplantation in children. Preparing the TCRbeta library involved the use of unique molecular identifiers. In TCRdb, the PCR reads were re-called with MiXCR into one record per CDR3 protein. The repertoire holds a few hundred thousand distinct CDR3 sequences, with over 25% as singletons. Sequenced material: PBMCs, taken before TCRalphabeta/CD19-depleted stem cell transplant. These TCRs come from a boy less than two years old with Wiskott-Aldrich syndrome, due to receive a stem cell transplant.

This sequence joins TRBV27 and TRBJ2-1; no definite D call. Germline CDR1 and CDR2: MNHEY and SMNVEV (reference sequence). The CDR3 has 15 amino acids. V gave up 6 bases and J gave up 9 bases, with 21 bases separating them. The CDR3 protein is CASRHGWIPPTEQFF. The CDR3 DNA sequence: TGTGCCAGCAGGCATGGGTGGATCCCGCCCACTGAGCAGTTCTTC.

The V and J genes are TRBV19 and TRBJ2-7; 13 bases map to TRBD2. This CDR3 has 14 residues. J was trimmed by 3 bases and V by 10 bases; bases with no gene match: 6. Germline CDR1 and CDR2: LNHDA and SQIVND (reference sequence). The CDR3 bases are TGTGCCAAACTAGCGGGAGGGCCCTTCTACGAGCAGTACTTC. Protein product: CAKLAGGPFYEQYF. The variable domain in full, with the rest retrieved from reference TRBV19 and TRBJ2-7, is DGGITQSPKYLFRKEGQNVTLSCEQNLNHDAMYWYRQDPGQGLRLIYYSQIVNDFQKGDIAEGYSVSREKKESFPLTVTSAQKNPTAFYLCAKLAGGPFYEQYFGPGTRLTVT.

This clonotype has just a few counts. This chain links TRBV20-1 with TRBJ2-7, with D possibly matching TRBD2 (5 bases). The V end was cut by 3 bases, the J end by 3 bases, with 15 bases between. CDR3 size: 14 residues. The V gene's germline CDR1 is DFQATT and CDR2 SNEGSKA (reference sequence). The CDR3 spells CSARASGSRYEQYF. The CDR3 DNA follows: TGCAGTGCTAGGGCTTCGGGATCCCGCTACGAGCAGTACTTC.

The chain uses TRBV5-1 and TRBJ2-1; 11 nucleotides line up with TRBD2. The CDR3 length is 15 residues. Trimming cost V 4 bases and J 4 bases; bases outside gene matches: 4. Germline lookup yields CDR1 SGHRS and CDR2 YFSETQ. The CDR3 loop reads CASSPVAGGYNEQFF. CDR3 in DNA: TGCGCCAGCAGCCCTGTAGCGGGAGGGTACAATGAGCAGTTCTTC.

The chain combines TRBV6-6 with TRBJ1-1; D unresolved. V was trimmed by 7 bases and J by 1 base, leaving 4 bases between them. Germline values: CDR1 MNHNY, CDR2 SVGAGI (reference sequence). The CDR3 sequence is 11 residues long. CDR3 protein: CASMRNTEAFF. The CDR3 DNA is TGTGCCAGCATGAGGAACACTGAAGCTTTCTTT.

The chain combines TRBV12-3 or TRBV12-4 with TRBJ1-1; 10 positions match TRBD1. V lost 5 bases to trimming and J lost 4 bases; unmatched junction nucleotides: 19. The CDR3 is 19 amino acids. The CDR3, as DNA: TGTGCCAGCAGTGCCGGGACAGGGGATCGGTTTCCTCGGGTCACTGAAGCTTTCTTT. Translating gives CASSAGTGDRFPRVTEAFF.